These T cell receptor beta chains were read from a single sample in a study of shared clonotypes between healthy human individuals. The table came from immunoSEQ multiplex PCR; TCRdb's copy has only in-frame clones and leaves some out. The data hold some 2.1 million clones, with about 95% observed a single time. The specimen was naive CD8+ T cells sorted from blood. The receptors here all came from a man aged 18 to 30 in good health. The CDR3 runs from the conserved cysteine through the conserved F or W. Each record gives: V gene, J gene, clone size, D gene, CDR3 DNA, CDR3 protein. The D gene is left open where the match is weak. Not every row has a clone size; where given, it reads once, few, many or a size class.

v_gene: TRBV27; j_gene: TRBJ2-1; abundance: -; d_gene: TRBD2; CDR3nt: TGTGCCAGCAGCCTACTAGCGGGAGAGGTTGAGCAGTTCTTC; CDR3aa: CASSLLAGEVEQFF
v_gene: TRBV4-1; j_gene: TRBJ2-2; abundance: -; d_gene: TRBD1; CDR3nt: TGCGCCAGCAGCCCCGGGACAGGGCTCACCGGGGAGCTGTTTTTT; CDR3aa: CASSPGTGLTGELFF
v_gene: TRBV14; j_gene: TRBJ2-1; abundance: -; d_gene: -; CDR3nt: TGTGCCAGCAGCCAGTTTCCGACCTCCGCTTTCGGTGAGCAGTTCTTC; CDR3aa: CASSQFPTSAFGEQFF
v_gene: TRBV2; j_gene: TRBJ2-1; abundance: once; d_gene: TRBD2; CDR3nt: TGTGCCAGCATAAGGAGCGGGGGGGCCCCCTACAATGAGCAGTTCTTC; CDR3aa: CASIRSGGAPYNEQFF
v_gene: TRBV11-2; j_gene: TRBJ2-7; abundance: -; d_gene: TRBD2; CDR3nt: TGTGCCAGCAGCTGGACTAGCGCTTACGAGCAGTACTTC; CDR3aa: CASSWTSAYEQYF
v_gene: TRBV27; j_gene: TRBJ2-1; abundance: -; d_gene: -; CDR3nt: TGTGCCAGCAGTTGGGACACGTCCTACAATGAGCAGTTCTTC; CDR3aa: CASSWDTSYNEQFF
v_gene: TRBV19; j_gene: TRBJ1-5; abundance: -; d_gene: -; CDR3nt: TGTGCCAGTGGACAGTCAATAGGAGGCAATCAGCCCCAGCATTTT; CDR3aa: CASGQSIGGNQPQHF
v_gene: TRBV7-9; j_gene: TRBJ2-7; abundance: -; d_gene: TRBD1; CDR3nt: TGTGCCAGCAGCTTTCCGGGACAGGGCTACGAGCAGTACTTC; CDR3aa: CASSFPGQGYEQYF
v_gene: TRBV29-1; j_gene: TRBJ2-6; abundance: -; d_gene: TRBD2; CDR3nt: TGCAGCGCCGTAGCGGGATCGAGCTCTGGGGCCAACGTCCTGACTTTC; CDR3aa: CSAVAGSSSGANVLTF
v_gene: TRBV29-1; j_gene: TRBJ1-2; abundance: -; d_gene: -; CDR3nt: TGCAGCGTTGAGCTCGTAAATGGCTACACCTTC; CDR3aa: CSVELVNGYTF
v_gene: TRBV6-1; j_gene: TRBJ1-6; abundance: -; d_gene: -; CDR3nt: TGTGCCAGCAGTGCTGTGATCGGCTATAATTTACCCCTCCACTTT; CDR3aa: CASSAVIGYNLPLHF
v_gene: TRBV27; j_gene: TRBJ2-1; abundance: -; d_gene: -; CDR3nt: TGTGCCAGCAGGCTAGGGGGTGACAATGAGCAGTTCTTC; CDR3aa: CASRLGGDNEQFF
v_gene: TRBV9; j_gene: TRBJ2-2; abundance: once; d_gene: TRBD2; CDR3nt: TGTGCCAGCAGCGGAGGACTAGCGGGAGATCTCACCGGGGAGCTGTTTTTT; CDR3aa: CASSGGLAGDLTGELFF
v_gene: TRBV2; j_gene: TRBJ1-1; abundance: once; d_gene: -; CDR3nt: TGTGCCAGCACCATAACTCCTGGTGGGGGGCCTGAAGCTTTCTTT; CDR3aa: CASTITPGGGPEAFF
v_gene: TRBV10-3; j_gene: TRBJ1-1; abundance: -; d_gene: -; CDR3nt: TGTGCCATCACTGACGGGAGCACTGAAGCTTTCTTT; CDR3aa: CAITDGSTEAFF
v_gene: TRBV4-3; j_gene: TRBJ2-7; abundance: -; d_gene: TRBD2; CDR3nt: TGCGCCAGCAGCCCGGGACTAGGGGGCTACGAGCAGTACTTC; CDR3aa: CASSPGLGGYEQYF
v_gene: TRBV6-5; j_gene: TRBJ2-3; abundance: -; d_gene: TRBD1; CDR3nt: TGTGCCAGCAGTGGGCCGGGACAGGGGACAGATACGCAGTATTTT; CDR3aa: CASSGPGQGTDTQYF
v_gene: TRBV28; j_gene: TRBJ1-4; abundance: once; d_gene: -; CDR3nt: TGTGCCAGCAGTTTATTGGGGACACCTGAAAAACTGTTTTTT; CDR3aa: CASSLLGTPEKLFF
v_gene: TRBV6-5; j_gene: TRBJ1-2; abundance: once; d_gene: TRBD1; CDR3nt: TGTGCCAGCACCAGGGGGCAGTCCCCTAACTATGGCTACACCTTC; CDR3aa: CASTRGQSPNYGYTF
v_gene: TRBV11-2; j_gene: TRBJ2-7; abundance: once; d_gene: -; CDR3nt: TGTGCCAGCAGCTTAGGGGACAAATACGAGCAGTACTTC; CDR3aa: CASSLGDKYEQYF
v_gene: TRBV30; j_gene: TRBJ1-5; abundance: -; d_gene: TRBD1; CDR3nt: TGTGCCTGGACCCCGGGACAGGGAAATCAGCCCCAGCATTTT; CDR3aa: CAWTPGQGNQPQHF
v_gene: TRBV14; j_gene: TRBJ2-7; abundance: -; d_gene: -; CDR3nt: TGTGCCAGCAGCCAGGGGGATTCCTACGAGCAGTACTTC; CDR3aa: CASSQGDSYEQYF
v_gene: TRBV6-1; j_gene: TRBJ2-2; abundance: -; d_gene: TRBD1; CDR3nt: TGTGCCAGCAGTGAATTTTCAGGGGGCCCCGGGGAGCTGTTTTTT; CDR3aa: CASSEFSGGPGELFF
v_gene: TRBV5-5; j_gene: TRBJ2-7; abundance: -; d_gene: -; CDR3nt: TGTGCCAGCAGCCTCAGGGGCCTGACCTACGAGCAGTACTTC; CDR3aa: CASSLRGLTYEQYF
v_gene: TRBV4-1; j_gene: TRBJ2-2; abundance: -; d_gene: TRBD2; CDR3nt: TGCGCCAGCAGCCACTCAACTAGCGGGGGATTCGTCACCGGGGAGCTGTTTTTT; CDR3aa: CASSHSTSGGFVTGELFF
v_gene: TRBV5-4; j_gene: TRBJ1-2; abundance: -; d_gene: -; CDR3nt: TGTGCCAGCAGCTTGGGGGGGCCTTACTACACCTTC; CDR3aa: CASSLGGPYYTF
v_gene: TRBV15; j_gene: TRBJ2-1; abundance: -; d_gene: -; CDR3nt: TGTGCCACCAGCAGAGTATATGACGATGAGCAGTTCTTC; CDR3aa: CATSRVYDDEQFF
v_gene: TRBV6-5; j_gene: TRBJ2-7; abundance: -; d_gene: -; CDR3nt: TGTGCCAGCAGTTACTGGGGGGAAAGCTACGAGCAGTACTTC; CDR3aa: CASSYWGESYEQYF
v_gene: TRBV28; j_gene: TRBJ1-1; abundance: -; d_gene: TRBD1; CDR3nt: TGTGCCAGCAGCCGGACAGGGGGTAGCACTGAAGCTTTCTTT; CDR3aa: CASSRTGGSTEAFF
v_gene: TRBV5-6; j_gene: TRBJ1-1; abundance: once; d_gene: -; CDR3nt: TGTGCCAGCAGCGTCGGGGATCCGAACACTGAAGCTTTCTTT; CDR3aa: CASSVGDPNTEAFF
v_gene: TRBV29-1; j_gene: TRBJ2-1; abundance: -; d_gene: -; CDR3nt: TGCAGCGTTGAACAAGGGGACTCCAATGAGCAGTTCTTC; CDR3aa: CSVEQGDSNEQFF
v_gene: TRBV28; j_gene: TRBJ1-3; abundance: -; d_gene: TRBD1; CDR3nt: TGTGCCAGCAGTTTGCCCGGACAGGCCCCTGGAAACACCATATATTTT; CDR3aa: CASSLPGQAPGNTIYF
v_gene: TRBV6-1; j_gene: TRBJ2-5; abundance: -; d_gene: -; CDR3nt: TGTGCCAGCAGTGAAACAGACTACCAAGAGACCCAGTACTTC; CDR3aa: CASSETDYQETQYF
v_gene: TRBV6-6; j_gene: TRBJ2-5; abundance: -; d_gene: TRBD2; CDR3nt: TGTGCCAGCAGCCCCGGGACTAGCTTCCAAGAGACCCAGTACTTC; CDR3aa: CASSPGTSFQETQYF
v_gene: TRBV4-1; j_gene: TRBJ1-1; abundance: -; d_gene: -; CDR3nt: TGCGCCAGCAGCCAAGATAAGAGCAGGGTGGACACTGAAGCTTTCTTT; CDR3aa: CASSQDKSRVDTEAFF
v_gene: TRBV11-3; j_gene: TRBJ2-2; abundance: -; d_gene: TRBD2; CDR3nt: TGTGCCAGCAGCTTACTCGGCCGGGGGGTGAACACCGGGGAGCTGTTTTTT; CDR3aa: CASSLLGRGVNTGELFF
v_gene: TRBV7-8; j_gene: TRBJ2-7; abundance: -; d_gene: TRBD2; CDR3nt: TGTGCCAGCAGCTTAAATTCAGGGACTAGCGGGAGTCGGGAGGACGAGCAGTACTTC; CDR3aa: CASSLNSGTSGSREDEQYF
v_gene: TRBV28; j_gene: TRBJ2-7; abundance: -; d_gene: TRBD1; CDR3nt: TGTGCCAGCAGTGGGACAGGGAACTACGAGCAGTACTTC; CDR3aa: CASSGTGNYEQYF
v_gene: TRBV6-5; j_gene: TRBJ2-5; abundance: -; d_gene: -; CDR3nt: TGTGCCAGCAGTTACTCGATCACGGGAGTAGGAGAGACCCAGTACTTC; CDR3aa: CASSYSITGVGETQYF
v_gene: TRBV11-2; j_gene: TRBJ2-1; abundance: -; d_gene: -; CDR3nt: TGTGCCAGCAGCTCGTTCCGGGAGAGGGAGCAGTTCTTC; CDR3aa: CASSSFREREQFF
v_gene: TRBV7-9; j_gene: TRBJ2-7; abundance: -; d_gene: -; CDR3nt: TGTGCCAGCAGCTTAGTCTCCCGCGAGCAGTACTTC; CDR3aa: CASSLVSREQYF
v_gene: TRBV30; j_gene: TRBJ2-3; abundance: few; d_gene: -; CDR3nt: TGTGCCTGGAGTTACAACAGCCTGAGCACAGATACGCAGTATTTT; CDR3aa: CAWSYNSLSTDTQYF
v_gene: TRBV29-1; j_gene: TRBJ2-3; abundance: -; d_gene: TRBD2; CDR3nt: TGCAGCGTTGTACAAAGCGGGAGAGGGGATACGCAGTATTTT; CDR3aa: CSVVQSGRGDTQYF
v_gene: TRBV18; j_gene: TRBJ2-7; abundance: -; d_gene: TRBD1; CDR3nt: TGTGCCAGCTCACCTGCCGGGACAGGGATCACCTACGAGCAGTACTTC; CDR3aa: CASSPAGTGITYEQYF
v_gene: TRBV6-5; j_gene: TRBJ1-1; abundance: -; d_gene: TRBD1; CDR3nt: TGTGCCACCGCCCTCTCAGGGGGCCTTTCCGAAGCTTTCTTT; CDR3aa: CATALSGGLSEAFF
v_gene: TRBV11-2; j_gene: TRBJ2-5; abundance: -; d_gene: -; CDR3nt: TGTGCCAGCAGCCCCGGACCTTTGGGGGGCCAAGAGACCCAGTACTTC; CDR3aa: CASSPGPLGGQETQYF
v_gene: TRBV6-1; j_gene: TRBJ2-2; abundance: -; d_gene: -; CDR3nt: TGTGCCAGCAGCCGACTTGCGGTCCCCGGGGAGCTGTTTTTT; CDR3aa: CASSRLAVPGELFF
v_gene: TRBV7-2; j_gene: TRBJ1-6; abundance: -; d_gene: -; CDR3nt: TGTGCCAGCAGCCACAGACGGCTAATAATAGATAATTCACCCCTCCACTTT; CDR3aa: CASSHRRLIIDNSPLHF
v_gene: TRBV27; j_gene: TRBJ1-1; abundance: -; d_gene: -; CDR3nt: TGTGCCAGCAGTTTACCAGGCAGCTACACTGAAGCTTTCTTT; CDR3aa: CASSLPGSYTEAFF